The 22 T cell receptor beta chains below come from one sample, sequenced in a study of blood T cell repertoires in COVID-19. The data were produced by immunoSEQ multiplex PCR, yet TCRdb's version contains in-frame clones alone and is incomplete. The data show 310,000 or so clones, roughly 87% seen once. Material for sequencing was peripheral blood. The source of these receptors is a man aged 30 to 39 with COVID-19, enrolled during active disease.

This sequence joins TRBV30 and TRBJ1-3; D not certain. The CDR3 extends over 13 amino acids. The V end was cut by 4 bases, the J end by 0 bases, with 7 bases between. Germline CDR1 GTSNPN, CDR2 SVGIG (reference sequence). The CDR3 sequence: CAWNLGSGNTIYF. The CDR3 region has the DNA TGTGCCTGGAATCTCGGCTCTGGAAACACCATATATTTT.

The V call is TRBV7-2, the J call TRBJ2-3; 9 nucleotides match TRBD2. Germline CDR1 is SGHTA and CDR2 is FQGNSA. The CDR3 covers 17 residues. Trimming took 1 base from V and 3 from J; bases not matched to a gene: 8. The CDR3 reads CASSLEAGGLPTDTQYF. CDR3 nucleotides: TGTGCCAGCAGCTTAGAAGCGGGGGGTTTGCCGACAGATACGCAGTATTTT.

This CDR3 is CASRGTLINQPQHF. CDR3 nucleotide sequence: TGTGCCAGCCGCGGAACCCTAATCAATCAGCCCCAGCATTTT. This sequence joins TRBV28 and TRBJ1-5; D unresolved. CDR3 size: 14 residues. CDR1 MDHEN and CDR2 SYDVKM come from the germline V gene. V shed 8 bases and J shed 3 bases, with 14 bases lying between them. Complete variable domain (other parts from reference TRBV28 and TRBJ1-5): DVKVTQSSRYLVKRTGEKVFLECVQDMDHENMFWYRQDPGLGLRLIYFSYDVKMKEKGDIPEGYSVSREKKERFSLILESASTNQTSMYLCASRGTLINQPQHFGDGTRLSIL.

A note on this clone: Other DNA sequences of this sample code for an identical CDR3. The CDR3 coding sequence is TGTGCCAGCAGCGTGGAGGGAGGATCCTACAATGAGCAGTTCTTC. Encoded protein: CASSVEGGSYNEQFF. The chain couples TRBV9 to TRBJ2-1, with D possibly being TRBD2 (6 bases). Germline CDR1 reads SGDLS; CDR2 reads YYNGEE. This CDR3 has 15 amino acids. Trimming shortened V by 2 bases and J by 1 base, and 10 bases separated the two germline ends.

This rearrangement joins TRBV10-3 to TRBJ1-3, with 8 bases aligning to TRBD1. The CDR3 length is 17 residues. From germline, CDR1 is ENHRY and CDR2 SYGVKD. The trim removed 6 bases at V and 1 base at J, leaving 11 bases unmatched. The CDR3 region has the DNA TGTGCCATCAGCGGTTACCAGGGGGCAGCGTCTGGAAACACCATATATTTT. Translated, it gives CAISGYQGAASGNTIYF.

The chain carries TRBV9 and TRBJ1-2; D gene uncertain. The V gene's germline CDR1 is SGDLS and CDR2 YYNGEE. The CDR3 totals 13 residues. V was shortened by 4 bases and J by 4 bases, with 11 bases between the two germline ends. The chain's CDR3 is CASSTRGGYGYTF. CDR3 in DNA: TGTGCCAGCAGCACCAGAGGAGGCTATGGCTACACCTTC. Filled out from reference TRBV9 and TRBJ1-2, the complete variable domain reads DSGVTQTPKHLITATGQRVTLRCSPRSGDLSVYWYQQSLDQGLQFLIQYYNGEERAKGNILERFSAQQFPDLHSELNLSSLELGDSALYFCASSTRGGYGYTFGSGTRLTVV.

This chain's CDR3 is CASSPRSGGAWTNEKLFF. The CDR3 region has the DNA TGTGCCAGCAGCCCTCGAAGTGGGGGCGCGTGGACTAATGAAAAACTGTTTTTT. The rearrangement joins TRBV5-5 to TRBJ1-4; D might be TRBD1 (6 bases). Germline-derived CDR1 and CDR2 are SGHKS and YYEKEE (reference sequence). Trimming took off 4 bases at V and 2 bases at J, with 21 bases between the two ends. This CDR3 spans 18 amino acids.

The V call is TRBV7-9, the J call TRBJ2-4; D may be TRBD2 (5 bases). V was pared by 1 base and J by 0 bases, with 19 bases between. CDR1 and CDR2 (germline): SEHNR, FQNEAQ (reference sequence). The CDR3 has 19 residues. Here the CDR3 DNA reads TGTGCCAGCAGCTTAGAGGGAGACACCAAAAAAATAGCCAAAAACATTCAGTACTTC. Amino acids: CASSLEGDTKKIAKNIQYF.

The genes are TRBV5-4 and TRBJ1-4; D gene ambiguous. V was shortened by 4 bases and J by 8 bases, with 21 bases between the two germline ends. The V gene's germline CDR1 is SGHNT and CDR2 YYREEE (reference sequence). The CDR3 totals 16 residues. CDR3 sequence reads: CASSKKPGPGGEKLFF. The DNA for the CDR3 is TGTGCCAGCAGCAAAAAACCGGGCCCAGGCGGGGAAAAACTGTTTTTT.

The chain has TRBV11-2 and TRBJ2-1, with 13 bases identical to TRBD2. The CDR3 contains 20 residues. Germline CDR1 SGHAT, CDR2 FQNNGV. The junction had 12 bases not matched to a gene; V was cut back by 0 bases and J by 4 bases. CDR3 amino acids: CASSLDQGATSGRPYNEQFF. The CDR3 nucleotides read TGTGCCAGCAGCTTAGATCAAGGGGCGACTAGCGGGAGGCCATACAATGAGCAGTTCTTC. Looking up the rest from reference TRBV11-2 and TRBJ2-1 gives the full variable domain: EAGVAQSPRYKIIEKRQSVAFWCNPISGHATLYWYQQILGQGPKLLIQFQNNGVVDDSQLPKDRFSAERLKGVDSTLKIQPAKLEDSAVYLCASSLDQGATSGRPYNEQFFGPGTRLTVL.

J is TRBJ2-3 and V is TRBV4-2; 13 nucleotides match TRBD2. Germline V gene lookup returns CDR1 LGHNA and CDR2 YNFKEQ. This CDR3 has 17 amino acids. V was pared by 0 bases and J by 3 bases, with 3 bases of the junction left unmatched. CDR3 residues: CASSQDGTSGVTDTQYF. The CDR3 nucleotides are TGTGCCAGCAGCCAAGACGGGACTAGCGGGGTAACAGATACGCAGTATTTT.

The V call is TRBV7-2, the J call TRBJ2-3, with 14 bases lining up with TRBD2. The V and J ends lost 5 bases and 4 bases, in that order; junction bases with no gene match: 5. The germline V gene encodes CDR1 SGHTA and CDR2 FQGNSA. The CDR3 sequence is 16 residues long. CDR3 in amino acids: CASSGTSGGFADTQYF. DNA for the CDR3: TGTGCCAGCAGCGGGACTAGCGGGGGATTCGCAGATACGCAGTATTTT.

The V call is TRBV11-2, the J call TRBJ2-5; 16 bases fit TRBD2. The CDR3 sequence is 18 residues long. After removal of 5 bases from V and 4 bases from J, the junction contained 10 bases not matched to a gene. Germline-derived CDR1 and CDR2 are SGHAT and FQNNGV. CDR3 protein: CASSAGLAGGPVGETQYF. The CDR3 DNA sequence: TGTGCCAGCAGCGCGGGACTAGCGGGGGGGCCGGTAGGAGAGACCCAGTACTTC.

The V and J genes are TRBV25-1 and TRBJ2-5; 7 nucleotides agree with TRBD2. Germline assignment: CDR1 MGHDK and CDR2 SYGVNS. Trimming at V came to 4 bases and at J to 2 bases, leaving 7 bases not matched to a gene. The CDR3 has 15 residues. Written as DNA, the CDR3 is TGTGCCAGCAGTGTCTCGGCCGGGAGGCAAGAGACCCAGTACTTC. Translation gives CASSVSAGRQETQYF.

This chain links TRBV4-1 with TRBJ2-7, with 10 bases that match TRBD2. J gave up 7 bases and V 2 bases, and 5 bases lay outside the gene matches. Germline CDR1 MGHRA, CDR2 YSYEKL. This CDR3 has 14 residues. DNA for the CDR3: TGCGCCAGCAGCCAACTAGCGGGAGACAAGGAGCAGTACTTC. Residues: CASSQLAGDKEQYF.

This clone is a singleton in its sample. This rearrangement joins TRBV18 to TRBJ1-1, with 7 bases identical to TRBD1. With V trimmed by 2 bases and J by 5 bases, 8 bases remained unmatched. This CDR3 comprises 15 residues. Germline V gene sequence: CDR1 KGHSH, CDR2 LQKENI. The CDR3 reads CASSPFLDRETEAFF. The CDR3 DNA reads as TGTGCCAGCTCACCATTCCTAGACAGGGAAACTGAAGCTTTCTTT.

To note about this clone: One end of the junction fails to match germline, which may point to a read error. This chain links TRBV7-9 with TRBJ1-2; TRBD1 might be the D (6 bases). Germline values: CDR1 SEHNR, CDR2 FQNEAQ (reference sequence). This CDR3 is 13 amino acids long. DNA of the CDR3: TGTGCCAGCAGCATAGGCGAACAGGGCTGGAACGCCTTC. Amino acid sequence: CASSIGEQGWNAF.

CDR3 sequence (DNA): TGTGCCAGCAGCTTAGTAAGGGCGCGGGATGAGCAGTTCTTC. Its translation is CASSLVRARDEQFF. The V call is TRBV7-2, the J call TRBJ2-1; the D gene is possibly TRBD2 (5 bases). The V and J ends lost 1 base and 8 bases respectively, with 12 bases between them. The CDR3 spans 14 residues. CDR1 SGHTA and CDR2 FQGNSA come from the germline V gene.

The genes are TRBV6-5 and TRBJ1-2; 7 bases align to TRBD1. J was trimmed by 4 bases and V by 5 bases; bases with no gene match: 10. Per the germline V gene, CDR1 is MNHEY and CDR2 is SVGAGI. The CDR3 has 15 residues. CDR3 sequence (DNA): TGTGCCAGCAGTCCCGGGACAGCTAAGACCTATGGCTACACCTTC. This gives the protein CASSPGTAKTYGYTF.

The rearrangement uses TRBV5-4 and TRBJ2-7, with D perhaps TRBD2 (6 bases). There are 13 residues in the CDR3. V was shortened by 3 bases and J by 3 bases, with 10 bases between the two germline ends. CDR1 is SGHNT, CDR2 YYREEE, per germline (reference sequence). The CDR3 loop reads CASSSVGGYEQYF. In DNA, the CDR3 is TGTGCCAGCAGCTCGGTGGGGGGCTACGAGCAGTACTTC.

This clone came up a few times. The chain couples TRBV28 to TRBJ2-1, with 7 bases that match TRBD1. Trimming took 5 bases from V and 4 from J; bases not matched to a gene: 23. This CDR3 has 20 residues. Germline CDR1 is MDHEN and CDR2 is SYDVKM. The CDR3, as DNA: TGTGCCAGCAGTAATTCAAATCCCGGTCGACCGGGACAGACTTACAATGAGCAGTTCTTC. Its translation is CASSNSNPGRPGQTYNEQFF. The variable domain in full, completed from reference TRBV28 and TRBJ2-1, reads DVKVTQSSRYLVKRTGEKVFLECVQDMDHENMFWYRQDPGLGLRLIYFSYDVKMKEKGDIPEGYSVSREKKERFSLILESASTNQTSMYLCASSNSNPGRPGQTYNEQFFGPGTRLTVL.

CDR3 loop: CASSSNPSLEQYF. In DNA form, the CDR3 reads TGTGCCAGCAGCTCCAACCCCAGTCTCGAGCAGTACTTC. The rearrangement uses TRBV7-2 and TRBJ2-7; D remains ambiguous. Trimming pared 4 bases from V and 6 bases from J, leaving 13 bases between. Per germline, CDR1 SGHTA and CDR2 FQGNSA. The CDR3 runs 13 residues.